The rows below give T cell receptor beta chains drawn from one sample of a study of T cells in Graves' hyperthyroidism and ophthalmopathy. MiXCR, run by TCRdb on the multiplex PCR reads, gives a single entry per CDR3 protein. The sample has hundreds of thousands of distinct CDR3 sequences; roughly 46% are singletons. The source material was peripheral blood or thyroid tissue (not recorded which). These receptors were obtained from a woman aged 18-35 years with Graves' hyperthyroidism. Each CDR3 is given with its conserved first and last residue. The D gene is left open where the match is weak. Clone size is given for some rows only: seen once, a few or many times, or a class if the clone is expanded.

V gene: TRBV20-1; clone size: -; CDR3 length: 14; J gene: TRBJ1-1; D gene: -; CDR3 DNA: TGCAGTGCTAGAGATTTTGCCGAGGACACTGAAGCTTTCTTT; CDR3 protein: CSARDFAEDTEAFF
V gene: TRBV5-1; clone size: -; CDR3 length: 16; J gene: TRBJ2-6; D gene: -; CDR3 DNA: TGCGCCAGCAGCTTGGCGCAGGGCTCTGGGGCCAACGTCCTGACTTTC; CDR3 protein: CASSLAQGSGANVLTF
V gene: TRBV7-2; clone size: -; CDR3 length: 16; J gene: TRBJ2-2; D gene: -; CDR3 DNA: TGTGCCAGCAGCCAATTCGGCAGGATCGAAACCGGGGAGCTGTTTTTT; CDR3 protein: CASSQFGRIETGELFF
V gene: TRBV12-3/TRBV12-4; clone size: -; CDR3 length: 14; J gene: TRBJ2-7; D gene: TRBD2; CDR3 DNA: TGTGCCAGCAGTTTCACCGGGAGGTCCTACGAGCAGTACTTC; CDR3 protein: CASSFTGRSYEQYF
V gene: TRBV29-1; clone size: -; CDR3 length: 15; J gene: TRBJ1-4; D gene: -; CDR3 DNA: TGCAGCGTTTCGGGAAGCGGGCAGGGCGGGGAAAAACTGTTTTTT; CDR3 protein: CSVSGSGQGGEKLFF
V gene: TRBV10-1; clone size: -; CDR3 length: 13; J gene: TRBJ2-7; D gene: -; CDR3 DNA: TGCGCCAGCAGTGCTGGGGTAGGGTACGAGCAGTACTTC; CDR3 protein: CASSAGVGYEQYF
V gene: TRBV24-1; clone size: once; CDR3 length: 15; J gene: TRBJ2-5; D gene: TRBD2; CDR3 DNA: TGTGCCGGCAGTTCACATAGCGGGAGAGAAGAGACCCAGCACTTC; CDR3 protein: CAGSSHSGREETQHF
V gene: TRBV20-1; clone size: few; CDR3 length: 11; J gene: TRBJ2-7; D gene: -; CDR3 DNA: TGCAGTGCCTCCACCACCTACGAGCAGTACTTC; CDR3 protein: CSASTTYEQYF
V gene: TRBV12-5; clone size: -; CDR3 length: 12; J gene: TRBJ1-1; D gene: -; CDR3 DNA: TGTGCTAGTGGTTTGGTACTTTATGAAGCTTTCTTT; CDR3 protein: CASGLVLYEAFF
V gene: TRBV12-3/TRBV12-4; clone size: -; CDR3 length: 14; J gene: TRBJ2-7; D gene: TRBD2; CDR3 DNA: TGTGCCAGCAGCAGGACTAGCGACCCCTACGAGCAGTACTTC; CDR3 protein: CASSRTSDPYEQYF
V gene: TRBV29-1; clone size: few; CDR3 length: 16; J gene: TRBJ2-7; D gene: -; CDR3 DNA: TGCAGCGTTGACAGCCATAGACATGGGAGCTCCTACGAGCAGTACTTC; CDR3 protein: CSVDSHRHGSSYEQYF